The TCR beta chain under discussion was sequenced for a study of beta chain features in type 1 diabetes. Study conclusions and caveats: Although PCR might favor shorter templates, it would do so equally in patients and controls. Naive, central memory and Treg TCRB repertoires seemed to resemble each other more closely in patients than they did in healthy donors.

Sequenced material consisted of expressed TCRB transcripts (all of the isolated RNA was reverse transcribed). The average read count of naive, central memory and regulatory T cell samples was some 3.8 million. The assay was immunoSEQ multiplex PCR, and TCRdb's table has in-frame clones only and misses some. The sample includes hundreds of thousands of clones, about 14% of them seen just once. Germline V lookup: CDR1 SGHNT, CDR2 YYREEE (reference sequence). Trimming left V 0 bases short and J 4 bases short, with 10 bases between. The CDR3 is made up of 14 amino acids. Comments on this clone: Its matching antigen is unknown.

The chain has TRBV5-4 and TRBJ1-2, with D perhaps matching TRBD1 (5 bases). This receptor was identified in a man aged 18 to 29 in good health. The sample taken for sequencing was naive CD4+ T cells from blood. The chain's CDR3 is CASSLDTGLYGYTF. The CDR3 bases are TGTGCCAGCAGCTTGGATACAGGCCTCTATGGCTACACCTTC.